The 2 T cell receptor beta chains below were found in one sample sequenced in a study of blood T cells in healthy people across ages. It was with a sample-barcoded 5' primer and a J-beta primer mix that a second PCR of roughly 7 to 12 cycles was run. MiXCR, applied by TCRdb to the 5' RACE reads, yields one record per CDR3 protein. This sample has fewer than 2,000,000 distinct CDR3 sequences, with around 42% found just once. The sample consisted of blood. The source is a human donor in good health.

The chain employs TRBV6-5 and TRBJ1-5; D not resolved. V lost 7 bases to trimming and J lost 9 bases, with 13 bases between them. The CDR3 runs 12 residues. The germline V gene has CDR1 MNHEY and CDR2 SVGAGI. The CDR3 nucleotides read TGTGCCAGCAAGACTTTCGGAGGGCCCCAGCATTTT. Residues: CASKTFGGPQHF.

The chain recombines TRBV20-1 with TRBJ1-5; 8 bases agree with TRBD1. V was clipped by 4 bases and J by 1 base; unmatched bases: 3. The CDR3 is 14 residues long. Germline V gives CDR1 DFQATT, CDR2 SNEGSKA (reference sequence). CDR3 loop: CSATGGTSNQPQHF. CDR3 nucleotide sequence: TGCAGTGCTACAGGGGGCACCAGCAATCAGCCCCAGCATTTT.